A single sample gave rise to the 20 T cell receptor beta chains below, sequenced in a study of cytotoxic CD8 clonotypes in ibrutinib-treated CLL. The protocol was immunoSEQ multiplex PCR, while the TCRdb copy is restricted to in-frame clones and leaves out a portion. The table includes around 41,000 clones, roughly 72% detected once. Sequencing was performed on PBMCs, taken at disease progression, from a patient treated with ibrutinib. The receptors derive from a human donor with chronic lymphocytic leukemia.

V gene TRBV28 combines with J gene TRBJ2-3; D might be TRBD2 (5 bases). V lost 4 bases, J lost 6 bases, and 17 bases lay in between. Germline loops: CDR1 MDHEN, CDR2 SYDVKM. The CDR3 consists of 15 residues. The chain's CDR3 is CASSSAGEGADTQYF. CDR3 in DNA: TGTGCCAGCAGTTCCGCCGGGGAAGGTGCGGATACGCAGTATTTT.

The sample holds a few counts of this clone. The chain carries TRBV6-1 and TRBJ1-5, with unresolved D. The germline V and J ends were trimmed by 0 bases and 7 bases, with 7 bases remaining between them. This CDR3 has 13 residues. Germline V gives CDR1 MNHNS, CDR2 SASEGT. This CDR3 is CASSEASIQPQHF. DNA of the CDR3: TGTGCCAGCAGTGAAGCGAGTATCCAGCCCCAGCATTTT.

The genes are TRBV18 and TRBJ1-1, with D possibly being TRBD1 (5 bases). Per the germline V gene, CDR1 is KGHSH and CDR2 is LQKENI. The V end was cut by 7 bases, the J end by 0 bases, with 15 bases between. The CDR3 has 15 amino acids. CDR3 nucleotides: TGTGCCAGCTTCACCGGGGGAGGCCTGAACACTGAAGCTTTCTTT. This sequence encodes CASFTGGGLNTEAFF.

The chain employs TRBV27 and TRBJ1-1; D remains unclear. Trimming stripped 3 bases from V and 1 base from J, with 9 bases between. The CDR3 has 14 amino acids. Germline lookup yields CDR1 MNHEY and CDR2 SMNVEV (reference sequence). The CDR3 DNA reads TGTGCCAGCAGTTTCATACCAGGGAACACTGAAGCTTTCTTT. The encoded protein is CASSFIPGNTEAFF.

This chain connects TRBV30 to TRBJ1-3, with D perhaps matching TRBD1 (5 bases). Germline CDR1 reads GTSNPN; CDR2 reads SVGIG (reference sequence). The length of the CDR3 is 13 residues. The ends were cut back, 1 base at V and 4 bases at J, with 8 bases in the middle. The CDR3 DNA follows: TGTGCCTGGAGTGGCAGGGCAGGAAACACCATATATTTT. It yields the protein CAWSGRAGNTIYF.

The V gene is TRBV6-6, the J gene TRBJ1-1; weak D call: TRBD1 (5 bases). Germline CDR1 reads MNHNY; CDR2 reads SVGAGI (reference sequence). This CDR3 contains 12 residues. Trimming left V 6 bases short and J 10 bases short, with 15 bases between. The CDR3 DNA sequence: TGTGCCAGCAGGCCAACTACCCAGGGAGCTTTCTTT. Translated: CASRPTTQGAFF.

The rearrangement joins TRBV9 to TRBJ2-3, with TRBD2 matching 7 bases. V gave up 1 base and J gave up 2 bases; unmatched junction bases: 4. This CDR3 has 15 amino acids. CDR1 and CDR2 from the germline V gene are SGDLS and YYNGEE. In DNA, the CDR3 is TGTGCCAGCAGCGTATTTAGCGGGCCCACAGATACGCAGTATTTT. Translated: CASSVFSGPTDTQYF.

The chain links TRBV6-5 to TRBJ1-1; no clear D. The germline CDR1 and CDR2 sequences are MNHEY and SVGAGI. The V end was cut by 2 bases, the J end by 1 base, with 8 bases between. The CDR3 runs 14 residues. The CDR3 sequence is CASSYGGGNTEAFF. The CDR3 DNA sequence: TGTGCCAGCAGTTACGGCGGAGGGAACACTGAAGCTTTCTTT.

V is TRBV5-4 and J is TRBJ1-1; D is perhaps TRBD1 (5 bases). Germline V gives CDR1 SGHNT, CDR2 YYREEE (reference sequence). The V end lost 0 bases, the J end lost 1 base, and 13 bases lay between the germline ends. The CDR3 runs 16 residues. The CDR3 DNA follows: TGTGCCAGCAGCTTGGGTGGTCGCGGGGGGAACACTGAAGCTTTCTTT. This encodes CASSLGGRGGNTEAFF. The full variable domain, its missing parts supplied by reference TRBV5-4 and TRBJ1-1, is ETGVTQSPTHLIKTRGQQVTLRCSSQSGHNTVSWYQQALGQGPQFIFQYYREEENGRGNFPPRFSGLQFPNYSSELNVNALELDDSALYLCASSLGGRGGNTEAFFGQGTRLTVV.

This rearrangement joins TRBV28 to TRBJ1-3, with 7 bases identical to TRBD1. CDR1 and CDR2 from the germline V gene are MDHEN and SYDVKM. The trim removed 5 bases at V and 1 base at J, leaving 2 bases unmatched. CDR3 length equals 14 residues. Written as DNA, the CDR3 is TGTGCCAGCAGTAACAGGGGATCTGGAAACACCATATATTTT. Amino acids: CASSNRGSGNTIYF. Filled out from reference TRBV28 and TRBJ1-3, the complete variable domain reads DVKVTQSSRYLVKRTGEKVFLECVQDMDHENMFWYRQDPGLGLRLIYFSYDVKMKEKGDIPEGYSVSREKKERFSLILESASTNQTSMYLCASSNRGSGNTIYFGEGSWLTVV.

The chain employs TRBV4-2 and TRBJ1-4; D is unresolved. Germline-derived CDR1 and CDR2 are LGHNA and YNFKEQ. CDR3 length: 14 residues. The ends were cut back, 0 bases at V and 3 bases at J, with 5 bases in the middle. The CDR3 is CASSQDSPNEKLFF. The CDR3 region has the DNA TGTGCCAGCAGCCAAGACAGCCCTAATGAAAAACTGTTTTTT.

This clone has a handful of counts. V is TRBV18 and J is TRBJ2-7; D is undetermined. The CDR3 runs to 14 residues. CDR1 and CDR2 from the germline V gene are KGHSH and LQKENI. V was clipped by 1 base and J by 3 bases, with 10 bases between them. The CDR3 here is CASSPRAPNYEQYF. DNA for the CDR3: TGTGCCAGCTCACCACGCGCTCCTAACTACGAGCAGTACTTC.

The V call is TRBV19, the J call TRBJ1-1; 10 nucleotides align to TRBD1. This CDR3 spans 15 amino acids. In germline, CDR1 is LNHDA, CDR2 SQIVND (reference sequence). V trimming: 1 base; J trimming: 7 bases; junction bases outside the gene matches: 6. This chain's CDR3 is CASSIGQGAFDEAFF. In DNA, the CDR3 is TGTGCCAGTAGTATAGGACAGGGGGCTTTTGATGAAGCTTTCTTT. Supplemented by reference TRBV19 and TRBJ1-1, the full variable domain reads DGGITQSPKYLFRKEGQNVTLSCEQNLNHDAMYWYRQDPGQGLRLIYYSQIVNDFQKGDIAEGYSVSREKKESFPLTVTSAQKNPTAFYLCASSIGQGAFDEAFFGQGTRLTVV.

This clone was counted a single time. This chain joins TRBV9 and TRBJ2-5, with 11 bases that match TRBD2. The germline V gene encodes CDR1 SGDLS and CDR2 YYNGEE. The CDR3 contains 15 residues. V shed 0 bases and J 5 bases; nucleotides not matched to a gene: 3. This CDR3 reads CASSVVAGGSETQYF. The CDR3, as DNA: TGTGCCAGCAGCGTAGTAGCGGGGGGGTCGGAGACCCAGTACTTC.

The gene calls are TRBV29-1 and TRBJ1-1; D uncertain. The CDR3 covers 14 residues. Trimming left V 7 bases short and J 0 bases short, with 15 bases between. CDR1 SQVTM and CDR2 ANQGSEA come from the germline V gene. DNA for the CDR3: TGCAGCGCCCGGATGTTCGCCTTGAACACTGAAGCTTTCTTT. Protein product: CSARMFALNTEAFF. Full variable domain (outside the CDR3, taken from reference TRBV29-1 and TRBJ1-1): SAVISQKPSRDICQRGTSLTIQCQVDSQVTMMFWYRQQPGQSLTLIATANQGSEATYESGFVIDKFPISRPNLTFSTLTVSNMSPEDSSIYLCSARMFALNTEAFFGQGTRLTVV.

The CDR3 protein is CASSQDQVGSRTYEQYF. In DNA, the CDR3 is TGTGCCAGCAGCCAAGATCAGGTCGGGAGTCGGACCTACGAGCAGTACTTC. The chain couples TRBV4-2 to TRBJ2-7; D may be TRBD2 (6 bases). The V end lost 0 bases, the J end lost 2 bases, and 17 bases lay between the germline ends. The germline V gene has CDR1 LGHNA and CDR2 YNFKEQ. The CDR3 extends over 17 amino acids.

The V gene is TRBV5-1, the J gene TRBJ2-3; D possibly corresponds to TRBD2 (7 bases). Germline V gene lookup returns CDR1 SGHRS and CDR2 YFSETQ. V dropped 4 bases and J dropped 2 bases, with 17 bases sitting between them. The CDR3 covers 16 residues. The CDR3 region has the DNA TGCGCCAGCAGCCTCCAAGGGGGGGCTATCACAGATACGCAGTATTTT. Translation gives CASSLQGGAITDTQYF.

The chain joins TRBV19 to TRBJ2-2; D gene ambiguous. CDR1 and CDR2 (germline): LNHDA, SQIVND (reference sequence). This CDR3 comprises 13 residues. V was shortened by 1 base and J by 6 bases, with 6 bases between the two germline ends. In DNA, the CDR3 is TGTGCCAGTAGTATAGCCCTTTCCGGGGAGCTGTTTTTT. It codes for CASSIALSGELFF.

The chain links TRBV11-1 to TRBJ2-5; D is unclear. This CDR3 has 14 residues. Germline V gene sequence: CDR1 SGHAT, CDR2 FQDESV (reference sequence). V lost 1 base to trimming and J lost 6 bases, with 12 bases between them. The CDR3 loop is CASSLEGDVKTQYF. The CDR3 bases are TGTGCCAGCAGCTTAGAGGGTGATGTGAAGACCCAGTACTTC.

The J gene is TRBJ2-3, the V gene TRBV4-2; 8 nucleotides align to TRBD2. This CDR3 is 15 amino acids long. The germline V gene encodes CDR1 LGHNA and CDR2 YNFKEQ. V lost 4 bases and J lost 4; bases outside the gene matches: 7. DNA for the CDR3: TGTGCCAGCAGCCGAGAGACTAGCGTATCAGATACGCAGTATTTT. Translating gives CASSRETSVSDTQYF.